This T cell receptor beta chain was sequenced in a study of blood T cell repertoires in COVID-19. The wider study: COVID-19 samples from acute and convalescent phases originated in the United States, Italy and Spain. PBMCs, B-cell-depleted T cells, or T cells were the source of the cDNA or gDNA that made up the material.

As handled by the study authors: The authors estimated nucleated cell counts from reference gene primer amplification. The repertoire was sequenced with immunoSEQ multiplex PCR; TCRdb's copy has only in-frame clones and lacks some. The DNA was the basis for D and trimming; V, J and clone size are from that table. In the table there are 150,000 to 180,000 clones, about 89% of which are singletons. V was trimmed by 1 base and J by 9 bases, leaving 13 bases between them. The CDR3 totals 14 residues. Germline V gives CDR1 LGHNA, CDR2 YNFKEQ. Sequencing input: peripheral blood. The chain uses TRBV4-2 and TRBJ2-1; the D gene is possibly TRBD2 (5 bases). The receptor was derived from a man in his fifties or sixties with acute or convalescent COVID-19. The CDR3 DNA is TGTGCCAGCAGCCAAGCCGGACGTGAGGGTGAGCAGTTCTTC. It specifies CASSQAGREGEQFF.